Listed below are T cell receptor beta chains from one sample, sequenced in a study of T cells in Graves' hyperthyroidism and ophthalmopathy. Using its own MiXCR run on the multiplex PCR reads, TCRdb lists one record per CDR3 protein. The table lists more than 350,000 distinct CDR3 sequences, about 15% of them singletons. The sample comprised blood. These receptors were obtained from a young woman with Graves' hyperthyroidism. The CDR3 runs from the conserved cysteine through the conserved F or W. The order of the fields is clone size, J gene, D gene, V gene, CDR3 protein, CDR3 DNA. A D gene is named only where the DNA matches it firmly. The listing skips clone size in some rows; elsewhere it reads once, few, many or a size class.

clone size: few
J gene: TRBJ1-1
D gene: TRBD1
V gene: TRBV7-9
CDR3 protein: CASSLGGTGDMNTEAFF
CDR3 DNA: TGTGCCAGCAGCTTAGGGGGGACAGGGGATATGAACACTGAAGCTTTCTTT

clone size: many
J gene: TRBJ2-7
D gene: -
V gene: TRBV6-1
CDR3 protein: CASTPWGGGAEGYEQYF
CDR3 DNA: TGTGCCAGCACTCCTTGGGGGGGCGGAGCGGAAGGTTACGAGCAGTACTTC

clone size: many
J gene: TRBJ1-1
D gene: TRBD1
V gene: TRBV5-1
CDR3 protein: CASSDPTGGGTEAFF
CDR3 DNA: TGCGCCAGCAGCGACCCGACAGGGGGCGGCACTGAAGCTTTCTTT

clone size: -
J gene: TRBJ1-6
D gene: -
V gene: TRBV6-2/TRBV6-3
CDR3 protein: CASRDADRVYNSPLHF
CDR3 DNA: TGTGCCAGCAGGGATGCTGACCGAGTCTATAATTCACCCCTCCACTTT

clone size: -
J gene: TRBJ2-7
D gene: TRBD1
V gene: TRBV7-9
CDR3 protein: CASSPGTGNYEQYF
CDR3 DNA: TGTGCCAGCAGTCCAGGGACAGGTAACTACGAGCAGTACTTC

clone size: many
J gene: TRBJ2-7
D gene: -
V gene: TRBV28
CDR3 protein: CATNPGSRVYEYEQYF
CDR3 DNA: TGTGCTACCAACCCGGGGAGCAGGGTGTACGAGTACGAGCAGTACTTC

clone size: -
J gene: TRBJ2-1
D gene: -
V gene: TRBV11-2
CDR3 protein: CASRQIGVEQFF
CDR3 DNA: TGTGCCAGCAGGCAAATAGGGGTTGAGCAGTTCTTC

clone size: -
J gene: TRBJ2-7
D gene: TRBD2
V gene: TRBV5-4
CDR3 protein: CASTRDLAGLSYEQYF
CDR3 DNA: TGTGCCAGCACCCGGGACCTAGCGGGCCTTTCCTACGAGCAGTACTTC

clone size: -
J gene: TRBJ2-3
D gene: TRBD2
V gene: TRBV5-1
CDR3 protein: CASTGLAGPMTTDTQYF
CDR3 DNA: TGCGCCAGTACGGGACTAGCGGGGCCGATGACCACAGATACGCAGTATTTT

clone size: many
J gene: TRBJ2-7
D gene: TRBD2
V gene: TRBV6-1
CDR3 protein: CASSRNRPGTSGRGRLYEQYF
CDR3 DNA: TGTGCCAGCAGTAGAAACAGGCCCGGGACTAGCGGGAGGGGACGACTCTACGAGCAGTACTTC

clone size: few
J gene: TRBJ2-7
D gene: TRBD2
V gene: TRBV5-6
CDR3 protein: CASIGTSGASILYEQYF
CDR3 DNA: TGTGCCAGCATCGGGACTAGCGGGGCTTCGATACTCTACGAGCAGTACTTC

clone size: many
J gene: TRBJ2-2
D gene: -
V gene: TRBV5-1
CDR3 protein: CASSLDTGDLTGELFF
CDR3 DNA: TGCGCCAGCAGCTTGGATACAGGCGACCTCACCGGGGAGCTGTTTTTT

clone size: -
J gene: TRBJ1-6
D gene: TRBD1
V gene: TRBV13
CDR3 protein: CASSAAGGSDSPLHF
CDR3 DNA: TGTGCCAGCAGCGCGGCAGGGGGCTCGGATTCACCCCTCCACTTT

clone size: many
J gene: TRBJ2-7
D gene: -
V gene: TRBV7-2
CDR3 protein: CASSLGRRSYEQYF
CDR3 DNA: TGTGCCAGCAGCTTAGGCAGGCGCTCCTACGAGCAGTACTTC

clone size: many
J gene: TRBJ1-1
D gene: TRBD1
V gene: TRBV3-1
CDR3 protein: CASSRAGGGTEAFF
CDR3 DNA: TGTGCCAGCAGCCGGGCAGGGGGTGGGACTGAAGCTTTCTTT

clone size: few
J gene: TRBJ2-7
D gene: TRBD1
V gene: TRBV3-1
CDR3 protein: CASSQERSQGVGEQYF
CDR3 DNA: TGTGCCAGCAGCCAAGAGAGGAGCCAGGGGGTTGGGGAGCAGTACTTC

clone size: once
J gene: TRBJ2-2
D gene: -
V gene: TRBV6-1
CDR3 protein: CASRPMNTGELFF
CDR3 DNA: TGTGCCAGCAGACCCATGAACACCGGGGAGCTGTTTTTT

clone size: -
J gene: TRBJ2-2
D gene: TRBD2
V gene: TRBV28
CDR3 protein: CASRTGTSGRDPNTGELFF
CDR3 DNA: TGTGCCAGCAGGACCGGGACTAGCGGGAGGGACCCCAACACCGGGGAGCTGTTTTTT

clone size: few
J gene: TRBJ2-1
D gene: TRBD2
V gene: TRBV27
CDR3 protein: CASRSGLAGVGGEQFF
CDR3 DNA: TGTGCCAGCAGGTCGGGACTAGCGGGAGTAGGGGGTGAGCAGTTCTTC

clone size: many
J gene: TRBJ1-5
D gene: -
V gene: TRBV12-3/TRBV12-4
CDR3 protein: CASSLGGGELAYQPQHF
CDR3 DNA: TGTGCCAGCAGTTTGGGCGGGGGCGAGTTGGCATATCAGCCCCAGCATTTT

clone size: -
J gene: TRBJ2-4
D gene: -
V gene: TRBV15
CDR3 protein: CATREGASKNIQYF
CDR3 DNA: TGTGCCACCAGGGAGGGGGCCTCCAAAAACATTCAGTACTTC

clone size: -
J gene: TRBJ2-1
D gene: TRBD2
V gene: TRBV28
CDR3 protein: CASGLAGGRSSYNEQFF
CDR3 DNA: TGTGCCAGCGGGCTTGCGGGAGGTCGAAGCTCCTACAATGAGCAGTTCTTC

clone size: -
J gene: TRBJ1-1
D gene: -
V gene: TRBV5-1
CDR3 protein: CASRLDRINTEAFF
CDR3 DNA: TGCGCCAGCAGATTGGATCGGATTAACACTGAAGCTTTCTTT

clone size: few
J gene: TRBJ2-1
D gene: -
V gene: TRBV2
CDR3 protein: CASRSTSYSEQFF
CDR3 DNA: TGTGCCAGCAGGTCTACCTCCTACAGTGAGCAGTTCTTC

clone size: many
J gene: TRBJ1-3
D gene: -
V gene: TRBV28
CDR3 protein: CASSTPRNSGNTIYF
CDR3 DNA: TGTGCCAGCAGCACTCCTCGGAACAGTGGAAACACCATATATTTT

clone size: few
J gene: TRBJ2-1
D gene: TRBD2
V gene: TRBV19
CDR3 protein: CASSILAGGLNEQFF
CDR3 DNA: TGTGCCAGTAGTATACTTGCGGGAGGTCTCAATGAGCAGTTCTTC

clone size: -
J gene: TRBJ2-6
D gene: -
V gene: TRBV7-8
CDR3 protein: CASSPKGGQRSSGANVLTF
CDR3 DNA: TGTGCCAGCAGCCCTAAGGGGGGACAGAGAAGCTCTGGGGCCAACGTCCTGACTTTC